Here is one TCR beta chain with its context. Its antigen is still unknown. No clone much larger than this one lies a single base away; base qualities are absent. Each collaborating institution followed its own protocols to collect whole blood in K2EDTA tubes. For TCRbeta analysis, collaborator samples were shipped as frozen whole blood, as isolated PBMCs, or as DNA extracted from either sample type. The entry originates in a study of blood T cell repertoires in COVID-19 (dated by TCRdb to about 2020). General notes on the study: Collaborator samples came from the United States, Italy and Spain and covered acute and convalescent phases of COVID-19. The prospective study material was composed of cDNA or gDNA derived from T cells, B-cell-depleted T cells, or PBMCs. The dataset comprised deeply sampled blood TCRbeta repertoires from subjects exposed to, actively infected with, or recovered from COVID-19. A freely available public database, intended as a resource for researchers studying the immune response to SARS-CoV-2, is where the repertoires were released. Samples were obtained from the ongoing ImmuneRACE study (first 160 participants) and from some 1,200 subjects provided by 6 global collaborators. Sample metadata almost always included a de-identified subject ID, COVID-19 status, age in years and sex. Where available, HLA class I and class II types were taken from metadata supplied by the sample provider and were not determined by assay-based typing.

The full study reports these points: How much clinical and demographic metadata was included differed by source and by participant, and the metadata was provided uncurated.

TCRbeta CDR3 regions were amplified from genomic DNA by means of the immunoSEQ Assay, a bias-controlled multiplex PCR. Turning to the authors' computational methods: Nucleated cell counts per sample were estimated from amplification of reference gene primers within the assay. Sequence reads were collapsed and filtered to measure the absolute abundance of every unique TCRbeta CDR3 rearrangement. Productive Simpson clonality was computed per sample as the square root of Simpson's diversity index over productive rearrangements. Here the immuneACCESS table is served through TCRdb, limited to in-frame sequences with V and J called. Missing clones are a known gap in these copies; in checked studies unresolved V genes cover under half, and the rest lacks a known reason. V, J and clone size reflect that table, while D and trimming were determined from the DNA. The sample profile shows under 300,000 clones; approximately 86% of them were found once. About 3.5% of the sample rests with the top ten.

CDR1 and CDR2 are read off the germline V gene (reference sequence) as LNHDA and SQIVND. From the cysteine through the phenylalanine, the CDR3 covers 16 amino acids. CDR3 DNA is the only sequence kept; it has 48 bases, read in frame from the first base. Relative to germline, V is missing 4 bases and J is missing 4 bases, with 9 bases of the junction outside any gene match. The sample taken for sequencing was peripheral blood. The chain is assembled from TRBV19 and TRBJ1-5; the central 8 bases match TRBD1. This TCR came from a young man with active or convalescent COVID-19. CDR3 sequence: CASSTLDRGLNQPQHF. The nucleotides read TGTGCCAGTAGTACTCTAGACAGGGGCCTTAATCAGCCCCAGCATTTT.